This T cell receptor (beta chain) originates from a study of beta chain features in type 1 diabetes. The authors reverse transcribed all of the isolated RNA, so sequencing captured expressed TCRB transcripts. Clones were sequenced by immunoSEQ multiplex PCR, and TCRdb holds only the in-frame ones, with some missing. Counted here are 390,000 or so clones, approximately 13% occurring once; the ten biggest clones make up about 0.04%. Trimming cost V 0 bases and J 2 bases, with 9 bases left between them. The CDR3 contains 14 residues. Germline V gene lookup returns CDR1 SGDLS and CDR2 YYNGEE. With regard to this clone: The target antigen is unknown.

Each donor gave one heparinised blood draw averaging about 110 mL. Sorting of CD4+ naive, central memory, regulatory and stem cell-like memory cells was performed via CD45RO/CCR7/CD25/CD127/CD95/CD27. Broader study findings: Insertions at VDJ junctions were less frequent in type 1 diabetes patients. These patients also deleted more nucleotides at the same junctions. Sequencing the cDNA could make cells with high TCR expression show up more than they should.

This receptor was identified in a man younger than 40 in good health. The chain links TRBV9 to TRBJ2-7; D call uncertain. The sequencing sample was made of naive CD4+ T cells from blood. CDR3 loop: CASSVGGNAYEQYF. For the CDR3, the DNA is TGTGCCAGCAGCGTAGGAGGCAACGCCTACGAGCAGTACTTC.